This T cell receptor (beta chain) was sequenced during a study of cytomegalovirus exposure and HLA in healthy donors (TCRdb year 2017). In the study overall: According to an earlier analysis of around 600 of the donors, 150 million to 200 million T cells yielded some 120 million unique TCR beta sequences and about 300 Gb of sequence data. A separate validation cohort of 90 to 150 different subjects was used in addition to the approximately 610-subject first cohort. On average, approximately 250,000 unique TCR beta nucleotide sequences were sequenced per donor among about 400 genotyped donors of the cohort, with 15% to 20% of those sequences being non-productive. Genome-wide SNP genotypes for about 60% of the 666 donors were used in a later genetic analysis, which treated that subset as a discovery cohort. HLA typing included class I and class II loci at four-digit resolution. Every discovery cohort repertoire had been produced on one sequencing platform. An earlier analysis of 587 of the donors used high-throughput TCR beta sequencing to judge whether each TCR beta V gene segment behaved as functional or pseudogenic. Roughly 310 gigabases of sequencing data and 78 million or so unique TCR sequences were included in an early release covering 550 to 650 HLA-typed donors. A later analysis re-analyzed previously published TCR beta repertoires from roughly 690 donors and added high-resolution HLA genotyping to study TCR occurrence patterns. The later analysis used no new phenotypic data to find candidate immune exposures, relying instead on TCR beta sequences and their occurrence across donors. The number of donors typed differed by locus, with roughly 620-640 for A, B, C, DRB1 and DQB1, 522 for DQA1, 600 to 610 for DPA1, and over 400 for DPB1. Of the roughly 400 genotyped donors, about 80% fell in the genetic ancestry cluster associated with self-reported Caucasian donors. Alongside the repertoire data, information on donor age, sex, ethnicity and CMV serostatus was compiled. Five DR-DQ haplotypes were treated as single units for association and clustering because of strong linkage in the cohort. The study aimed to test whether cataloging public T cell receptors could reveal signatures of past pathogen exposure. To predict cytomegalovirus infection status, the study combined high-throughput TCR immunosequencing, statistical association of individual TCRs with disease status, and machine learning. The study used immunosequencing to profile the T cell repertoires of 666 subjects and linked those repertoires to cytomegalovirus serostatus.

Receptor amplification or capture employed the immunoSEQ multiplex PCR assay. For the multiplex PCR, a mixture combining 60 forward primers for TCR Vbeta segments and 13 reverse primers for TCR Jbeta segments was used. Amplification of the CDR3 region of rearranged TCR beta genes was performed with a multiplex PCR assay on genomic DNA. Amplified TCR beta libraries were sequenced as 87-base-pair reads on the Illumina HiSeq System. The published analysis was carried out like this. A later analysis counted 75 million to 100 million unique TCR beta chains across the 550 to 700 repertoires, and some 11 million of these chains were shared by at least two donors. Raw reads were error-corrected and collapsed into unique sequences by a nearest-neighbor algorithm in which closely related sequences were merged to remove PCR and sequencing errors. To assign V, D and J gene segments, CDR3 sequences were aligned to IMGT reference sequences. For a sequence to be retained, a match of at least six nucleotides was required to both a V gene segment and a J gene segment. A rearrangement counted as productive if the CDR3 had no stop codons and remained in frame with V and J, and every other rearrangement counted as non-productive. Following IMGT convention, CDR3 was defined as the stretch from the second conserved V-encoded cysteine to the conserved J-encoded phenylalanine. Sequences without an unambiguous match to a single V gene segment were excluded from the earlier analysis of a few hundred of the donors. An earlier analysis of 587 of the donors classified V segments as functional when productive rearrangements were above 56.7% and as segregating when the standard deviation between donors was above 5%. A statistical classification framework was built to diagnose cytomegalovirus status from the catalog of TCR beta chain sequences. In a later analysis, TCR nucleotide sequences were compared against IMGT/GENE-DB human TR gene sequences so that V and J genes could be assigned. In a later analysis, CDR3 sequences and most-parsimonious VDJ recombination scenarios were assigned using the TCRdist pipeline. A later analysis defined each TCR beta chain by its CDR3 amino acid sequence plus V-gene family, and excluded reads lacking a unique V-gene family. To address suspected cross-contamination and a sequencing artifact, a later analysis removed a few hundred highly shared, low-generation-probability nucleotide sequences. In a later analysis, a clonal expansion index for each public chain was calculated from normalized within-repertoire ranks of inferred template counts. In a later analysis, generation probabilities were computed using a VDJ recombination model fitted to out-of-frame rearrangements, and the results were checked against IGoR. A later analysis scored TCR-TCR, TCR-HLA and TCR-CMV co-occurrence with hypergeometric tests, applying a repertoire-size bias correction to TCR pairs. To estimate false discovery rates, a later analysis permuted the HLA or CMV assignments 20 times. In a later analysis, co-occurring TCRs were grouped using DBSCAN, and TCRdist sequence similarity was added for clustering within HLA-allele-positive subsets. Co-occurrence clustering excluded repertoires with fewer than 30,000 or more than 120,000 public chains, plus five with anomalous nucleotide sharing. The clones in this table, taken by TCRdb from immuneACCESS, are in-frame only. Not every clone is retained; where verified, under half of the shortfall comes from an unresolved V gene, and the cause of the rest is unknown. V and J calls plus clone size are reproduced from that table; the DNA served to infer D and trimming. This sample holds 150,000 to 200,000 clones; 80% to 90% were observed only once. Of the sample, about 1.9% is held by the ten largest clones.

Overall results and qualifications from the work: Roughly uniform sequencing depth across donors was assumed in presence/absence analyses, although this assumption may not hold. While some public TCRs were present in many individuals, most TCR sequences turned up only very rarely across donors. Most CMV-associated TCR beta chains appeared to be HLA-restricted in a later analysis, and the HLA associations seemed to be driven largely by CMV exposure. The sequencing pipeline was judged likely to have produced a cluster of highly shared sequence variants as a technical artifact. In a later analysis, some 17,000 TCR beta sequences were associated with specific HLA alleles at a false discovery rate of 0.05. The authors suggested that the approach could potentially be extended to other disease states and immunological phenotypes. According to a later analysis, parvovirus B19, influenza, CMV and Epstein-Barr virus appeared linked to several top co-occurrence clusters. Because HLA typing was unavailable for some donors at each locus, only the typed subset was used in association tests. Some 15 rarely observed V segments, including chromosome 9 orphons, were excluded from the earlier analysis of about 500 of the donors because counts were too low. The study gave a list of about 170 TCR beta chains associated with cytomegalovirus. Correlated functional status among segregating V segments might reflect linkage disequilibrium, but an unknown experimental factor could not be ruled out. Only TCR beta chains were sequenced in this cohort, and the absence of alpha or paired-chain data limited detectable features. In a later analysis, HLA-associated TCR beta chains showed more clonal expansion and lower generation probabilities than non-associated chains that were equally common. A further reported finding was that TCR beta sequences accurately predicted the HLA-A and HLA-B alleles for most subjects in the first cohort. The classifier was reported to diagnose cytomegalovirus status with high specificity and sensitivity in both the original and validation cohorts. Because the 87-base-pair reads could not distinguish some IMGT-functional V segments, including TRBV6-2 and TRBV6-3, those segments were excluded. According to a later genetic analysis, donors in an Asian-associated ancestry cluster had fewer N-insertions in productive TCRs than the approximately 700-donor mean. When HLA alleles, especially DR and DQ, strongly co-occurred, TCR associations were difficult to assign to individual alleles. A later analysis found that TCR association rates varied across HLA loci, with DRB1 alleles showing the most associated TCRs and HLA-C alleles the fewest. Broadly in line with IMGT annotations, most TCR beta V segments showed up in productive rearrangements about 87% or about 30% of the time in an earlier analysis of approximately 600 of the donors. The only immune exposure information available for the cohort was CMV serostatus. A few of the identified cytomegalovirus-associated TCR beta chains were confirmed in vitro to be specific for cytomegalovirus antigens. An association between a missense DCLRE1C variant and V-gene and J-gene trimming of TCR beta chains was found in a later genetic analysis and replicated in an independent cohort.

A remark on this clone: Its antigen specificity is not known. Per-base qualities were not stored, and no clone one base away is much larger.

The cohort comprised fewer than 750 healthy bone marrow donors. All cohort members were sampled while nominally healthy, although unrecorded immune exposures were likely present. The donor tested CMV seronegative and was one of the 352 seronegative cohort members. Each donor provided a peripheral blood sample, and peripheral blood mononuclear cells were used for TCR beta sequencing. Genomic DNA was extracted from the blood cell samples with the Qiagen DNeasy Blood Extraction Kit. From V the trimming removes 2 bases and from J it removes 1 base, while the gene matches leave 7 bases of the junction unaccounted for. In the germline V gene, CDR1 corresponds to SGDLS and CDR2 to YYNGEE. The CDR3, cysteine through phenylalanine, is 16 amino acids long. The CDR3 DNA has 48 bases and is translated from base 1.

The sequence is built from TRBV9 and TRBJ2-3; TRBD2 aligns with 7 central bases. This clonotype originated in a woman younger than 30 in good health and CMV-seronegative. What was sequenced was PBMCs. In nucleotide form, the sequence is TGTGCCAGCAGCGTGGGACTACAAGGGGGCACAGATACGCAGTATTTT. Translated, it gives CASSVGLQGGTDTQYF.